The T cell receptor (beta chain) under discussion was sequenced for a study of blood T cell repertoires in COVID-19 (dated by TCRdb to 2019 to 2021). Regarding the complete study: The collaborator samples originated in the United States, Italy and Spain and spanned the acute and convalescent phases of COVID-19. The samples were drawn from the first 160 participants of the ongoing ImmuneRACE study and from 1,200 or so subjects provided by 6 global collaborators. Nearly every sample came with metadata listing a de-identified subject ID, COVID-19 status, age in years and sex. Where available, HLA class I and class II types were obtained from metadata supplied by the sample provider rather than from assay-based typing. Deeply sampled blood TCRbeta repertoires from subjects exposed to, actively infected with, or recovered from COVID-19 were included in the dataset. The repertoires were made available in a free public database intended to serve as a resource for research on the immune response to SARS-CoV-2. The material from the prospective study consisted of cDNA or gDNA derived from T cells, B-cell-depleted T cells, or PBMCs.

Collaborating institutions collected whole blood in K2EDTA tubes following their own protocols. For TCRbeta analysis, collaborators shipped samples in one of three forms: frozen whole blood, isolated PBMCs, or DNA extracted from either of those sample types. Results the study describes overall, beyond this receptor: How much clinical and demographic metadata was included differed by source and by participant, and the metadata was provided uncurated.

From the cysteine up to the phenylalanine, the CDR3 has a length of 13 residues. The kept DNA is CDR3 alone, 39 bases in frame from the first base. Sequences MNHEY (CDR1) and SVGAGI (CDR2) are obtained from the germline V gene. Compared with germline, V lacks 6 bases and J lacks 5 bases; bases without a gene match: 4. Note on this clone: What antigen it recognizes has not been identified. Per-base qualities were not stored, and no clone one base away is much larger.

TCRbeta CDR3 regions were amplified from genomic DNA using the immunoSEQ Assay, a bias-controlled multiplex PCR. Per the source publication's procedure: The number of nucleated cells in each sample was estimated from the amplification of reference gene primers within the assay. Sequence reads were collapsed and filtered to measure the absolute abundance of every unique TCRbeta CDR3 rearrangement. Productive Simpson clonality was computed per sample as the square root of Simpson's diversity index over productive rearrangements. Entries here come from immuneACCESS through TCRdb and include only in-frame sequences with V and J called. Some clones fail to appear in such tables; in the studies checked, an unresolved V gene covers under half of the shortfall, and the cause of the remainder is unknown. V, J and clone size were drawn from that table, and D and trimming were deduced from the DNA. The sample profile shows about 190,000 clones; more than 60% of them were found once. Together, the top ten hold around 12% of the sample.

The origin of this receptor is a woman aged 45 to 65 with acute or convalescent COVID-19. The rearranged segments are TRBV6-5 and TRBJ1-5; 7 middle bases align to TRBD1. Sequencing was done on a sample of peripheral blood. The encoded CDR3 is CASRRQGYQPQHF. The nucleotide sequence is TGTGCCAGCAGGAGACAGGGCTATCAGCCCCAGCATTTT.